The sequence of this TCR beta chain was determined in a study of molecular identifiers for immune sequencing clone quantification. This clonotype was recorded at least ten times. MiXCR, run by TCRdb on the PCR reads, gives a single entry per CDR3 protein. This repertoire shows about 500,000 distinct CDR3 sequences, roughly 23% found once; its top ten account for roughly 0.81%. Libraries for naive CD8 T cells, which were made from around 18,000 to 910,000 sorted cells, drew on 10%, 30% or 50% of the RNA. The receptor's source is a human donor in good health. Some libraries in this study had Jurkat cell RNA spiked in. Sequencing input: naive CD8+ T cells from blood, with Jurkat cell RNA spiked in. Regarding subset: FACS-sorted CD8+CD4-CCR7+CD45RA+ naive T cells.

The CDR3: CSVWTGDSIQYF. The DNA of the CDR3 is TGCAGCGTCTGGACAGGGGATTCCATTCAGTACTTC. V usage is TRBV29-1 and J usage is TRBJ2-4, with 9 bases identical to TRBD1. The V segment lost 6 bases and the J segment 9 bases; nucleotides outside the gene matches: 6. This CDR3 spans 12 amino acids. The germline gives CDR1 SQVTM, CDR2 ANQGSEA.